This T cell receptor (beta chain) was found in a study of radiotherapy plus CTLA-4 blockade in lung cancer. For the study at large: Objective responses arose in around a sixth of patients, and 25% to 35% experienced disease control.

In chemo-refractory metastatic non-small-cell lung cancer, patients got ipilimumab CTLA-4 blockade together with focal radiation. General study results and limits: Per reports, early blood T cell clone dynamics, plus interferon-beta, forecast response most strongly. There was expansion of tumor-derived TCR clones in blood after radiotherapy plus ipilimumab.

In the case of this clone: What it binds is not known.

Sequencing was performed with immunoSEQ multiplex PCR; in TCRdb, only in-frame clones are kept and a portion is missing. The table records about 82,000 clones, approximately 79% of them present only once. Sequencing used peripheral blood, obtained from a patient treated with radiotherapy plus ipilimumab. The origin of this receptor is a human donor with non-small cell lung cancer that progressed on radiotherapy plus ipilimumab.

This CDR3 reads CASSPSAGGAGELFF. In DNA, the CDR3 is TGTGCCAGCAGCCCGTCGGCAGGGGGAGCCGGGGAGCTGTTTTTT. The chain has TRBV28 and TRBJ2-2, with 7 bases identical to TRBD1. The CDR3 has 15 residues. With V trimmed by 6 bases and J by 6 bases, 10 bases remained unmatched. Germline values: CDR1 MDHEN, CDR2 SYDVKM.